This TCR beta chain was obtained from a study of T cell repertoires in cytomegalovirus infection. Overall study context: Matching HLA type and CMV infection were both indicated by public TCR beta signatures.

This clonotype came up many times. Its antigen is not known. General study results and limits: Summed frequency of shared TCR beta families picked out CMV carriers who also had the relevant HLA.

V lost 2 bases and J 1 base, leaving 9 bases between the germline ends. Germline V gene lookup returns CDR1 SGHTA and CDR2 FQGNSA. The CDR3 length is 14 residues. One entry per CDR3 protein, called by TCRdb with MiXCR from the reads. The repertoire holds 160,000 or so distinct CDR3 sequences, less than 25% seen once, with over 9.5% in the top ten. This TCR was sampled from a human donor in good health (CMV status not recorded). Some clones in this sample may be carry-over from other donors' samples. Input material: PBMCs. This chain joins TRBV7-2 and TRBJ2-7; D uncertain. The CDR3 reads CASSLSRTSYEQYF. In DNA form, the CDR3 reads TGTGCCAGCAGCTTATCCAGAACTTCCTACGAGCAGTACTTC.